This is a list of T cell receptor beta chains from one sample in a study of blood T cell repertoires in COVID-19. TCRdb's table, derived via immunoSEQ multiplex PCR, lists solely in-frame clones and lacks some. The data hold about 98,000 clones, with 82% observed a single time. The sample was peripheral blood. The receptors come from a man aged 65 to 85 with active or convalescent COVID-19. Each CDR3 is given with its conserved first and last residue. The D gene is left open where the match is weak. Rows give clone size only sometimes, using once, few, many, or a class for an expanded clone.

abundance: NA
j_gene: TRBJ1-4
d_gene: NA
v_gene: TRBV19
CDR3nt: TGTGCCAGTTCACGAGGTTTGGAAAAACTGTTTTTT
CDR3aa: CASSRGLEKLFF

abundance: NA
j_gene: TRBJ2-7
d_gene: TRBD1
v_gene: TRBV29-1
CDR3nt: TGCAGCGTTGAAGATCGGGACAGGGGACCCTACGAGCAGTACTTC
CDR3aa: CSVEDRDRGPYEQYF

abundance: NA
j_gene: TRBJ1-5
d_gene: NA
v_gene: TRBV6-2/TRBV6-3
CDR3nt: TGTGCCAGCACCCCCTCAGGGGTTAAGCCCCAGCATTTT
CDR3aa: CASTPSGVKPQHF

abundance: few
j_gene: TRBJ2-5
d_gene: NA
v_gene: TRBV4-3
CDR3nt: TGCGCCAGCAGCCAAGGAATTTCTATTCTGCCGGAGACCCAGTACTTC
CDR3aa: CASSQGISILPETQYF

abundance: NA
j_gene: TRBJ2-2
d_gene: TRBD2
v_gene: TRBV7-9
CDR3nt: TGTGCCAGTCGGGGGGATCTAAGGAGCGGGGAGCTGTTTTTT
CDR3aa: CASRGDLRSGELFF

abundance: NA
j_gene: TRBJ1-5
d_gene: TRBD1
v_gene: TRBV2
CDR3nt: TGTGCCAGCAGAGAATCAGGACAGGCAAATAGCAATCAGCCCCAGCATTTT
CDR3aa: CASRESGQANSNQPQHF

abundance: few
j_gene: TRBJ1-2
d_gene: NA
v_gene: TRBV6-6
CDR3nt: TGTGCCAGCAGTTACTCGGACAGCAACTATGGCTACACCTTC
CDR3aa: CASSYSDSNYGYTF

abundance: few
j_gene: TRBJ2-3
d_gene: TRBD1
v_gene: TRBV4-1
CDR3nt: TGCGCCAGCAGCCGTACTACAGGGGGCGCAACAGATACGCAGTATTTT
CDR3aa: CASSRTTGGATDTQYF

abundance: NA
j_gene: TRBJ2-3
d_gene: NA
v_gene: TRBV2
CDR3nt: TGTGCCAGCAGTGGCGGGGCGCCGAATACGCAGTATTTT
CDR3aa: CASSGGAPNTQYF

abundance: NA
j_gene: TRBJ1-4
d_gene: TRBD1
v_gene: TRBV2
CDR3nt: TGTGCCACGAAGGGACAGGAAAATGAAAAACTGTTTTTT
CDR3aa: CATKGQENEKLFF

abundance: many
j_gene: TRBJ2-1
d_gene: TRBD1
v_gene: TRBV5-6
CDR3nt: TGTGCCAGCAGCTTGAAGCTGGGACAGGTAGCCGACAATGAGCAGTTCTTC
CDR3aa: CASSLKLGQVADNEQFF

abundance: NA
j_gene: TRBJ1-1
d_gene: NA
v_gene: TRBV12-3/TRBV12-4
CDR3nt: TGTGCCAGCAGATTCCAGGGGTACACTGAAGCTTTCTTT
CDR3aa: CASRFQGYTEAFF

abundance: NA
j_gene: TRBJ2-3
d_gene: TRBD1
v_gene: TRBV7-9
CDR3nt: TGTGCCAGCAGCCGCCTCGGGACAGAGAAGCAGTATTTT
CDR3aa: CASSRLGTEKQYF

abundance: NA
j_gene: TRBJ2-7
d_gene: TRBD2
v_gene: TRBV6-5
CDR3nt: TGTGCCAGCAGTTACCGCCGGACTAGCGGGGTAAACGAGCAGTACTTC
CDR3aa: CASSYRRTSGVNEQYF

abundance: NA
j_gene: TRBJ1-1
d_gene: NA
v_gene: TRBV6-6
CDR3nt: TGTGCCAGCAGTCCACAGGACAGACCCGAAGCTTTCTTT
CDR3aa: CASSPQDRPEAFF

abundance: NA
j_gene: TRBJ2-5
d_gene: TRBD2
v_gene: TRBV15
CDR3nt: TGTGCCACCAGCAGAGGGGGGAGGGACGAGACCCAGTACTTC
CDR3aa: CATSRGGRDETQYF

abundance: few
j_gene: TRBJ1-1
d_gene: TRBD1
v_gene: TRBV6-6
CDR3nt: TGTGCCAGCAGTAAACATCAGGGGGACACTGAAGCTTTCTTT
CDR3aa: CASSKHQGDTEAFF

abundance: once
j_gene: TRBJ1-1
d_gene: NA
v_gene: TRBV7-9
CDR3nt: TGTGCCAGCAGCCAAGAGGTGAACACTGAAGCTTTCTTT
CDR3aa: CASSQEVNTEAFF

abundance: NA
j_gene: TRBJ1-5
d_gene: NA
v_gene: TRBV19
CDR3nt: TGTGCCAGTAGTGGTCGAGTTCTCGAGAGCAATCAGCCCCAGCATTTT
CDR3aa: CASSGRVLESNQPQHF

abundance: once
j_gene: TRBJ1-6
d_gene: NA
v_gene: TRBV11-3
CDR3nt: TGTGCCAGCAGCTTAGATCCAGGGAACTATAATTCACCCCTCCACTTT
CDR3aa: CASSLDPGNYNSPLHF

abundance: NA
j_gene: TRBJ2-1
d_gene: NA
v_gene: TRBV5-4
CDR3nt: TGTGCCAGCAGCTTGGGAGTTGAGAGCTCCTACAATGAGCAGTTCTTC
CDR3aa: CASSLGVESSYNEQFF

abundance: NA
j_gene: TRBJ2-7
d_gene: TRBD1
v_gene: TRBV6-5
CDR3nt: TGTGCCAGCAGTGACTCCGGGACAGGGATAATCTTC
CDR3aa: CASSDSGTGIIF

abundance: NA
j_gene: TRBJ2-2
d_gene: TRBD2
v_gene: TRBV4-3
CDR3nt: TGCGCCAGCAGCCCACGTCTAGCGGGGGGTACGAACACCGGGGAGCTGTTTTTT
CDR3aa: CASSPRLAGGTNTGELFF

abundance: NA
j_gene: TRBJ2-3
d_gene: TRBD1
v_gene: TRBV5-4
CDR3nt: TGTGCCAGCAGCTTCCCTACAGGGGGCACAGATACGCAGTATTTT
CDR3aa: CASSFPTGGTDTQYF

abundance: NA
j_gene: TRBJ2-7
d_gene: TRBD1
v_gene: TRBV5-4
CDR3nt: TGTGCCAGCAGTGAGGGACAGGGATCCTACGAGCAGTACTTC
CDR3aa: CASSEGQGSYEQYF

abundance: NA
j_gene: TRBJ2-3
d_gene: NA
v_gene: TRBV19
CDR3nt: TGTGCCAGTAACAGCGGATCCACAGATACGCAGTATTTT
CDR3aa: CASNSGSTDTQYF

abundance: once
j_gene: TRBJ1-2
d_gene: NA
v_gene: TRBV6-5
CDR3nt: TGTGCCAGCGGGAGGGTCGGGGAAGGCTACACCTTC
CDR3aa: CASGRVGEGYTF

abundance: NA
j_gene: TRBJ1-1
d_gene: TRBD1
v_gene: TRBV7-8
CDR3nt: TGTGCCAGCAGCGTAGACAGGGCGGTGGCTGAAGCTTTCTTT
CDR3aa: CASSVDRAVAEAFF

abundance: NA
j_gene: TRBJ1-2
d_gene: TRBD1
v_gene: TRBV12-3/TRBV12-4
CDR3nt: TGTGCCAGCAGTTTACAGGGGGGCTATGGCTACACCTTC
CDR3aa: CASSLQGGYGYTF

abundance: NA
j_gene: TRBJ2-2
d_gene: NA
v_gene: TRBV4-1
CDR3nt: TGCGCCAGCAGTGGGACTCTCCGCCTCACCGGGGAGCTGTTTTTT
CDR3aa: CASSGTLRLTGELFF

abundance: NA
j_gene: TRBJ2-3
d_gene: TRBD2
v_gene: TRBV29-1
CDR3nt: TGCAGCGTCAGCTGGGGGGGGTACACAGATACGCAGTATTTT
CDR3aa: CSVSWGGYTDTQYF

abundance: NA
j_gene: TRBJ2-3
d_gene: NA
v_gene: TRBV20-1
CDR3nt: TGCAGTGCTCCAAACACAGATACGCAGTATTTT
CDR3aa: CSAPNTDTQYF

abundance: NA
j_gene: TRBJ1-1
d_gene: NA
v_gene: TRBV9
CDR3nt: TGTGCCAGCAGCCCCCAGGCAAGTCTGACCACTGAAGCTTTCTTT
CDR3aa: CASSPQASLTTEAFF

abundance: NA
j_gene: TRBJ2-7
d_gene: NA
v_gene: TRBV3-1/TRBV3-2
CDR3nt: TGTGCCAGCAGCCATAACACGGGGGTTGGCGAGCAGTACTTC
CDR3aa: CASSHNTGVGEQYF

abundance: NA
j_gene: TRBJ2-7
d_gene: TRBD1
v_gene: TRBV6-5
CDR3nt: TGTGCCAGCAGTCATAGGGGGCCTCACTACGAGCAGTACTTC
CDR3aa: CASSHRGPHYEQYF

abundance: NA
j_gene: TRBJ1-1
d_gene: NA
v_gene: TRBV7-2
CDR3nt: TGTGCCAGCAGCTTACGTCCAGGGCGGACTGAAGCTTTCTTT
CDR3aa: CASSLRPGRTEAFF

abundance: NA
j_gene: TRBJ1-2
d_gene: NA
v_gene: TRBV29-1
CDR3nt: TGCAGCGTTGAGGCCCCGGGGGGCGGCTACACCTTC
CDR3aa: CSVEAPGGGYTF

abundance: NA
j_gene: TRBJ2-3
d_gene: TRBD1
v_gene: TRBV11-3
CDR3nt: TGTGCCAGCAGCTTGAGGGACAGCGGCACAGATACGCAGTATTTT
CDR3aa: CASSLRDSGTDTQYF

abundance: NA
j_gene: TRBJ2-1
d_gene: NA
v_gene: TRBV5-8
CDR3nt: TGTGCCAGCAGCCAACGGGGGAGCTCCTACAATGAGCAGTTCTTC
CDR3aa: CASSQRGSSYNEQFF

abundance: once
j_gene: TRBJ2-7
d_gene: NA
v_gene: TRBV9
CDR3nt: TGTGCCAGCAGCGTAGAGTGGGCTTCCTACGAGCAGTACTTC
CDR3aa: CASSVEWASYEQYF

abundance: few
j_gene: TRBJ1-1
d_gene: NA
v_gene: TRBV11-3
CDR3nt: TGTGCCAGCTCCCGGACGGGGGGCACTGAAGCTTTCTTT
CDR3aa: CASSRTGGTEAFF

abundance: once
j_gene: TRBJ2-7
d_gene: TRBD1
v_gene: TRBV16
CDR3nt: TGTGCCAGCAGCCAATCCGGGACAGGGCTCTACGAGCAGTACTTC
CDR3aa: CASSQSGTGLYEQYF

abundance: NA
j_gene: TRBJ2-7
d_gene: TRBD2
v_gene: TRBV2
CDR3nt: TGTGCCAGCAGGCAGACTAGCGGGGGATACCTTACCGAGCAGTACTTC
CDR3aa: CASRQTSGGYLTEQYF

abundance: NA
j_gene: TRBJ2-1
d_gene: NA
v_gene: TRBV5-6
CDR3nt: TGTGCCAGCAGCCCCGCATCAGGTGAGCAGTTCTTC
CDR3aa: CASSPASGEQFF

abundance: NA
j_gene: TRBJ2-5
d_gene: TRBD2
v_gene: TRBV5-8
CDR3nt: TGTGCCAGCAGCTTGTTTCTCGCTAGCGGGGGACAAGAGACCCAGTACTTC
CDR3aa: CASSLFLASGGQETQYF

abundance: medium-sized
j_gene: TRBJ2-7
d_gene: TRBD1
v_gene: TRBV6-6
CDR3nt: TGTGCCAGCAGTCCAACGGACAGGGTTGCCTACGAGCAGTACTTC
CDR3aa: CASSPTDRVAYEQYF

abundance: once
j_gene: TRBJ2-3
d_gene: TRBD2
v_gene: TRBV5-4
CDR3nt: TGTGCCAGCAGCTTGAGTAGCGGGGGCTTTAGCACAGATACGCAGTATTTT
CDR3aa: CASSLSSGGFSTDTQYF

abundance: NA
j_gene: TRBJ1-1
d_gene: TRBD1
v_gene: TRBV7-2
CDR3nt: TGTGCCAGCAACCCCAGGGGGGCCGGTGGGACTGAAGCTTTCTTT
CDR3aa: CASNPRGAGGTEAFF

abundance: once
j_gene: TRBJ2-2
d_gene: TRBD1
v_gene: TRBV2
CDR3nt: TGTGCCAGCACCGGACAGGGGAACACCGGGGAGCTGTTTTTT
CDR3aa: CASTGQGNTGELFF